This T cell receptor beta chain was captured by sequencing in a study of pediatric ulcerative colitis (dated by TCRdb to between 2017 and 2020). Turning to the overall study: Among the ulcerative colitis patients, about seven had pancolitis and two had left-sided colitis, and histology in every patient was consistent with ulcerative colitis. The Pediatric Ulcerative Colitis Activity Index classified a couple of patients as having mild disease, several as having moderate disease and three as having acute severe colitis. From nine newly diagnosed, treatment-naive pediatric ulcerative colitis patients and four non-IBD control children, paired blood and rectal samples were collected. General conclusions and limits of the study: For technical reasons, blood samples from two patients gave substantially fewer templates, and these samples were excluded from the blood-rectal overlap analysis. Because the repertoires came from total lymphocyte DNA, rare subsets such as regulatory T cells may have patterns that are not reflected. Two rectal CDR3 clonotypes were detected in all ulcerative colitis patients and were not detected in any of the controls. T cells from blood may have been included in the rectal pinch biopsies, particularly in patients with overt colitis. Significantly higher autologous blood-rectal clonal overlap was found in ulcerative colitis patients than in controls, which suggested increased T cell trafficking to inflamed tissue. The healthy control group was small, consisting of only a handful of individuals. Features of the rectal repertoire distinguished controls, mild-moderate colitis patients and acute severe colitis patients, and in acute severe colitis rectal diversity was lower because of clonal expansions.

This clone was recorded only once. There is no known antigen for this receptor. The record has no base qualities; no much larger clone is one base away. The CDR3 runs 15 residues from the cysteine to the phenylalanine. Just CDR3 DNA is preserved here, 45 bases in frame from base 1. V trim: 4 bases; J trim: 4 bases; unmatched bases: 3. Reading the germline V gene gives CDR1 SGDLS and CDR2 YYNGEE. Rearranged CDR3 beta regions were amplified from genomic DNA with multiplex V and J primers using the immunoSEQ TRB Survey service. To keep depth equal across samples, survey-level sequencing depth of up to 500,000 reads per sample was applied. The libraries were purified and pooled, then sequenced using Illumina technology. As for how the authors treated the data: Productive clonality, sample overlap, pairwise scatters, CDR3 beta length, V/D/J gene usage and productiveness were assessed with immunoSEQ online tools. Calculated diversity was defined as the number of unique rearrangements divided by total templates, multiplied by 100, and Shannon and Simpson indices were computed as well. Principal component analysis was performed on Z-score normalized data with the R prcomp function and the ggbiplot package. Morisita's index was used to measure clonal overlap between blood and rectum within each subject. TCRdb holds this immuneACCESS table with in-frame rearrangements only. Some clones are missing; in checked studies, unresolved V genes explain under half, and the rest has no known cause. That table furnishes V, J and clone size, whereas the DNA furnished D and trimming. Here the sample has roughly 45,000 clones; roughly 79% occur a single time. More than 3.5% of the sample comes from the top ten.

One to two pinch biopsies were taken from the rectum for research during colonoscopy. Before the diagnostic colonoscopy, none of the ulcerative colitis patients had been given immunosuppressive medication. Before DNA isolation, rectal biopsies were subjected to proteinase K digestion. The Wizard kit (Promega) was used to extract genomic DNA from both blood and intestinal samples. The sequence derives from a girl under 18 with moderate ulcerative colitis. Sequenced: gut tissue. The rearranged segments are TRBV9 and TRBJ2-5; TRBD2 matches 14 bases in the middle. The nucleotide sequence is TGTGCCAGCAGCAGGACTAGCGGGAGGATAGAGACCCAGTACTTC. Its amino acids are CASSRTSGRIETQYF.